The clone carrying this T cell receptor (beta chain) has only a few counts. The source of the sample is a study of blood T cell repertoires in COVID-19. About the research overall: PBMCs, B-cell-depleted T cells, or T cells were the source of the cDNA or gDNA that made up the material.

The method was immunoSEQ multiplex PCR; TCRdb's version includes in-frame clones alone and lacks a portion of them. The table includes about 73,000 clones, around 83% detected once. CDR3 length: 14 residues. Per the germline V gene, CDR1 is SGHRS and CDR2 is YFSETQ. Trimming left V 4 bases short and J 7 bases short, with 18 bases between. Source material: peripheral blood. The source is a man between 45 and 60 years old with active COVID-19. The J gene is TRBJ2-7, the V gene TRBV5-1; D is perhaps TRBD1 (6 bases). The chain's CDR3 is CASSPRTVNREQYF. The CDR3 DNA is TGCGCCAGCAGCCCAAGGACAGTCAACCGAGAGCAGTACTTC.